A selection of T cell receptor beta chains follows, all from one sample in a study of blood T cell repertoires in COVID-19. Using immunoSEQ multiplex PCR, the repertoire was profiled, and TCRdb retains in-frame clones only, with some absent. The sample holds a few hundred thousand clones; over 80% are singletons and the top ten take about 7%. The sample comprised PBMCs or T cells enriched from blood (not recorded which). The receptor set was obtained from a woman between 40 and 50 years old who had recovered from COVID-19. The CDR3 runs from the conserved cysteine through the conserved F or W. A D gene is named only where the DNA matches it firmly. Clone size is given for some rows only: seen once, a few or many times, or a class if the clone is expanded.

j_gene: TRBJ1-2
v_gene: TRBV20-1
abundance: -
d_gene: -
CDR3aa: CSARANYGYTF
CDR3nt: TGCAGTGCCCGGGCTAACTATGGCTACACCTTC

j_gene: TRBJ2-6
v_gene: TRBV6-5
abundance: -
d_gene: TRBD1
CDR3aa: CASSPRGPGANVLTF
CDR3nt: TGTGCCAGCAGTCCCAGGGGGCCTGGGGCCAACGTCCTGACTTTC

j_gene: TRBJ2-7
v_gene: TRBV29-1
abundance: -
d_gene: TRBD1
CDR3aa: CSSAKGAGYEQYF
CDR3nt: TGCAGCTCGGCTAAGGGGGCGGGCTACGAGCAGTACTTC

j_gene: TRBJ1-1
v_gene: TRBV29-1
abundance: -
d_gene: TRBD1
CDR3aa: CSVEFGTGLTEAFF
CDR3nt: TGCAGCGTTGAATTCGGGACAGGGCTCACTGAAGCTTTCTTT

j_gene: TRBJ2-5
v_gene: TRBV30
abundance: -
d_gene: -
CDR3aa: CARGPNIAESSETQYF
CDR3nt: TGTGCCCGGGGACCGAACATAGCGGAAAGCTCCGAGACCCAGTACTTC

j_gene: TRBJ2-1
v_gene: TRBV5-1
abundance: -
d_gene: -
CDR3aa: CASSFPRALYNEQFF
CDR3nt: TGCGCCAGCAGCTTCCCGAGGGCCCTCTACAATGAGCAGTTCTTC

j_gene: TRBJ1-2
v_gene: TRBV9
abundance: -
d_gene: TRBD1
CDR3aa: CASSPRTGNYGYTF
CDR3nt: TGTGCCAGCAGCCCCCGGACAGGAAACTATGGCTACACCTTC

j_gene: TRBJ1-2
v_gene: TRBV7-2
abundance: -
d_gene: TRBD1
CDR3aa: CASSSRQGSANYGYTF
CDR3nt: TGTGCCAGCAGCTCTAGACAGGGGTCAGCTAACTATGGCTACACCTTC

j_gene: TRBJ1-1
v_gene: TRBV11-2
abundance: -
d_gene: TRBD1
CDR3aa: CASSDARTGGTEAFF
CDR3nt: TGTGCCAGCAGCGATGCAAGGACAGGGGGGACTGAAGCTTTCTTT

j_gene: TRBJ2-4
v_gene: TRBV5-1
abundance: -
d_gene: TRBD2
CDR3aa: CASSPGLAGAQYF
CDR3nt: TGCGCCAGCAGCCCCGGACTAGCGGGAGCACAATACTTC

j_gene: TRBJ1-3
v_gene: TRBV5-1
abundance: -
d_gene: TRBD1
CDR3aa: CASSLDLRDRGGNTIYF
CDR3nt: TGCGCCAGCAGCTTGGACCTCCGGGACAGGGGTGGAAACACCATATATTTT

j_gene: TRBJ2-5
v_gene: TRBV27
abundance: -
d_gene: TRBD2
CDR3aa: CASSLLAGGLQETQYF
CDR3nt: TGTGCCAGCAGTTTACTAGCGGGAGGCCTCCAAGAGACCCAGTACTTC

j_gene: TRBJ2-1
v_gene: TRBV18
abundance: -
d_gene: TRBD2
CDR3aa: CASSPPGTSIGGEQFF
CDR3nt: TGTGCCAGCTCACCACCCGGGACTAGTATCGGGGGTGAGCAGTTCTTC

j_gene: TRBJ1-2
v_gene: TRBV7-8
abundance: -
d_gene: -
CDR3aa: CASSLRTGWSYTF
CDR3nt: TGTGCCAGCAGCTTAAGAACAGGCTGGAGCTACACCTTC

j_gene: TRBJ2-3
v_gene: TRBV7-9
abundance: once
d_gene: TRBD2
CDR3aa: CASSSTSGVTDTQYF
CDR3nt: TGTGCCAGCAGCTCGACTAGCGGGGTCACAGATACGCAGTATTTT

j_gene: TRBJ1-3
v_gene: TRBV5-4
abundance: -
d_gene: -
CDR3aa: CASSSPGQRNTIYF
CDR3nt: TGTGCCAGCAGCTCCCCGGGACAACGAAACACCATATATTTT

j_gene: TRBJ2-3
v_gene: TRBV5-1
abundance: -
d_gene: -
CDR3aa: CASSLAGGPSTDTQYF
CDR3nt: TGCGCCAGCAGCTTGGCCGGAGGCCCTAGCACAGATACGCAGTATTTT

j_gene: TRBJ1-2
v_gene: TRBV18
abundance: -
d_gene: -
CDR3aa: CASSTAISAWDGYTF
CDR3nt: TGTGCCAGCTCAACAGCTATCTCTGCGTGGGATGGCTACACCTTC

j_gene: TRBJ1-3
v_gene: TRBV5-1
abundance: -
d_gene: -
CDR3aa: CASSDSVNTIYF
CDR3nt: TGCGCCAGCAGCGACAGTGTAAACACCATATATTTT

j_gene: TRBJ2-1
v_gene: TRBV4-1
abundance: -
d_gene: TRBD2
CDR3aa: CASSQDRGLANNEQFF
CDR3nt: TGCGCCAGCAGCCAAGATCGAGGACTAGCGAACAATGAGCAGTTCTTC

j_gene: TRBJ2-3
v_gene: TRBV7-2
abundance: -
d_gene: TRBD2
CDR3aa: CASSLVPSGRAGGTDTQYF
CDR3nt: TGTGCCAGCAGCTTAGTCCCCAGTGGGAGGGCGGGAGGCACAGATACGCAGTATTTT

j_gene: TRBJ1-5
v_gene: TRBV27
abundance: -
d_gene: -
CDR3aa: CASSLKGGRRTNQPQHF
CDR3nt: TGTGCCAGCAGTTTAAAAGGCGGGCGGAGGACGAATCAGCCCCAGCATTTT

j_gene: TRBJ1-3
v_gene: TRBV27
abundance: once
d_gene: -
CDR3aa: CASREGGDNTIYF
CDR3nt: TGTGCCAGCAGGGAGGGGGGGGACAACACCATATATTTT

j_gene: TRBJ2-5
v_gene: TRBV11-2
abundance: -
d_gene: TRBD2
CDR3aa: CASSPPGGREETQYF
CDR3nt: TGTGCCAGCAGCCCCCCGGGGGGGAGGGAAGAGACCCAGTACTTC

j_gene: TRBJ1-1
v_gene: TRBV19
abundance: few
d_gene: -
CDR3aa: CASSINGGRSEAFF
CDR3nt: TGTGCCAGTAGTATCAACGGGGGGCGGTCTGAAGCTTTCTTT

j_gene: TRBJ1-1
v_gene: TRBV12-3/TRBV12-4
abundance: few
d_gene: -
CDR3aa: CASSLTGNTEAFF
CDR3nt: TGTGCCAGCAGTTTAACGGGAAACACTGAAGCTTTCTTT

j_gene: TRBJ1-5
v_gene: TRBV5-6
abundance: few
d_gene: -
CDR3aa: CASSLSGAQPQHF
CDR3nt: TGTGCCAGCAGCTTGAGCGGTGCTCAGCCCCAGCATTTT

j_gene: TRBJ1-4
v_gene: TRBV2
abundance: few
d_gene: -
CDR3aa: CASRQLRASGTTNEKLFF
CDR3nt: TGTGCCAGCCGCCAGCTCAGGGCTTCTGGGACAACTAATGAAAAACTGTTTTTT

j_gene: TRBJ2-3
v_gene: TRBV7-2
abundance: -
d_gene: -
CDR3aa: CASSLGGASTDTQYF
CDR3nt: TGTGCCAGCAGCTTGGGCGGGGCTAGCACAGATACGCAGTATTTT

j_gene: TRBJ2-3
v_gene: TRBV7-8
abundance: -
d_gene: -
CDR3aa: CASGPRFLAHTDTQYF
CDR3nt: TGTGCCAGCGGACCACGGTTTCTAGCGCATACAGATACGCAGTATTTT

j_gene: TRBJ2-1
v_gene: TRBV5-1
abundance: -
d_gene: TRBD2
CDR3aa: CASSLAGAASGPTYNEQFF
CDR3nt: TGCGCCAGCAGCTTGGCCGGGGCGGCTAGCGGTCCAACCTACAATGAGCAGTTCTTC

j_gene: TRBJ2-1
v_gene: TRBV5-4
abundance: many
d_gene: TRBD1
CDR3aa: CASSFPRQGANEQFF
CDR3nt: TGTGCCAGCAGCTTCCCACGACAGGGGGCGAATGAGCAGTTCTTC

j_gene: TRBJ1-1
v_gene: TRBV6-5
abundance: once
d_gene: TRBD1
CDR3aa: CASRQGEYTEAFF
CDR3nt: TGTGCCAGCAGACAGGGGGAGTACACTGAAGCTTTCTTT

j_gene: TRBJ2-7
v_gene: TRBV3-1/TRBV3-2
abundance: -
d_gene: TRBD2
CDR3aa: CASSRTASGMGEQYF
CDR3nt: TGTGCCAGCAGCCGGACGGCTAGCGGGATGGGTGAGCAGTACTTC

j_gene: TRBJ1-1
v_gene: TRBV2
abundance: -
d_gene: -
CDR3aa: CASSEYSHTEAFF
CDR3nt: TGTGCCAGCAGTGAATACAGTCACACTGAAGCTTTCTTT

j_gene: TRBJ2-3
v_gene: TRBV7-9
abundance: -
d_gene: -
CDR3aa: CASSLVGSTDTQYF
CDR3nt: TGTGCCAGCAGCTTAGTCGGTAGCACAGATACGCAGTATTTT

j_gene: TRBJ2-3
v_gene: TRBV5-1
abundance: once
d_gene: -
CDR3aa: CASSSQGSDTQYF
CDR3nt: TGCGCCAGCAGCAGCCAGGGGTCAGATACGCAGTATTTT

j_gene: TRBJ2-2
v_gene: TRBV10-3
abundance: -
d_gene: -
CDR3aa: CAISDFRGGGTGELFF
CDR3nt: TGTGCCATCAGTGATTTCCGGGGAGGGGGCACCGGGGAGCTGTTTTTT

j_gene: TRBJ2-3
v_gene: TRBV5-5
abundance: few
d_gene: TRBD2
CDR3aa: CASSRGLVSVGTDTQYF
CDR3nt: TGTGCCAGCAGCCGAGGACTAGTTTCTGTCGGCACAGATACGCAGTATTTT

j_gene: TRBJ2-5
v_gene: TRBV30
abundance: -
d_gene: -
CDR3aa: CAWSLGGSHQETQYF
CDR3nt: TGTGCCTGGAGTCTAGGGGGTAGCCACCAAGAGACCCAGTACTTC

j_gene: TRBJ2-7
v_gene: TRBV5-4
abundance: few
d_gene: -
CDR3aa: CASSLVPAGSLYEQYF
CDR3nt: TGTGCCAGCAGCTTGGTCCCGGCCGGGTCCCTCTACGAGCAGTACTTC

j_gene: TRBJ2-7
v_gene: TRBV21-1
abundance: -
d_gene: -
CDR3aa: CASSKVSGLAGGFSYEQYF
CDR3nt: TGTGCCAGCAGCAAAGTGTCGGGACTAGCGGGAGGGTTCTCCTACGAGCAGTACTTC

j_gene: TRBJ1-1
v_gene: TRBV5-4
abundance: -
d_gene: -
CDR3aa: CASSLAVDTEAFF
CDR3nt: TGTGCCAGCAGCTTGGCCGTAGACACTGAAGCTTTCTTT

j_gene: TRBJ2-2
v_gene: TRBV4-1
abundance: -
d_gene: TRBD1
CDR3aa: CASSHSGTGPTGELFF
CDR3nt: TGCGCCAGCAGCCACTCTGGGACAGGGCCCACCGGGGAGCTGTTTTTT

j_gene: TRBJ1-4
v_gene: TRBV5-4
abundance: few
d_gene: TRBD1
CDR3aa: CASSRTGAATNEKLFF
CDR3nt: TGTGCCAGCAGCCGGACAGGGGCCGCAACTAATGAAAAACTGTTTTTT

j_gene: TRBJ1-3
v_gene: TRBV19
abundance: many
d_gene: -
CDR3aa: CASSIQHKGNTIYF
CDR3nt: TGTGCCAGTAGTATACAACACAAAGGAAACACCATATATTTT

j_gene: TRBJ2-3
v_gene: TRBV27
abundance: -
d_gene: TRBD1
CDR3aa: CASSHLGQGAFTDTQYF
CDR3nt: TGTGCCAGCAGTCACCTGGGGCAGGGGGCTTTCACAGATACGCAGTATTTT

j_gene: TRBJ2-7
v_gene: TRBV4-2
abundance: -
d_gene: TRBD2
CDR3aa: CASSQEGAGGPEEQYF
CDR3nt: TGTGCCAGCAGCCAAGAAGGGGCGGGAGGGCCTGAGGAGCAGTACTTC

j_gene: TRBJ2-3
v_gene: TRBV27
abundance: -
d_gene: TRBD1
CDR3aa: CASSLRTGGADTQYF
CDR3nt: TGTGCCAGCAGCCTCAGGACAGGGGGGGCAGATACGCAGTATTTT

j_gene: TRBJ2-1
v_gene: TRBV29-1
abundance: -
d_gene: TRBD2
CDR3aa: CSACKRLRQGGYNEQFF
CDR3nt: TGCAGCGCTTGTAAAAGGCTCCGGCAGGGAGGGTACAATGAGCAGTTCTTC

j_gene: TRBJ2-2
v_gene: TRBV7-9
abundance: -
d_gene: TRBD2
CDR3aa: CASSRSGLAGNTGELFF
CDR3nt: TGTGCCAGCAGCCGATCGGGACTAGCGGGAAACACCGGGGAGCTGTTTTTT

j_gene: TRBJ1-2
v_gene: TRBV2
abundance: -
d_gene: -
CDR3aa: CASGQANYGYTF
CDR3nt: TGTGCCAGCGGGCAAGCTAACTATGGCTACACCTTC

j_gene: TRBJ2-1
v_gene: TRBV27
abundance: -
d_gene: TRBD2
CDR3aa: CASSFLGINGGNEQFF
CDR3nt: TGTGCCAGCAGTTTCCTTGGAATCAACGGGGGGAATGAGCAGTTCTTC

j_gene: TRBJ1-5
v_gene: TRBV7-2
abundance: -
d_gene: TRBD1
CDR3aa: CASSLGQGWNQPQHF
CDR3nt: TGTGCCAGCAGCCTAGGACAGGGGTGGAATCAGCCCCAGCATTTT

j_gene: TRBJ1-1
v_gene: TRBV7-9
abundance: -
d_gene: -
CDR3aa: CASSLDPDTEAFF
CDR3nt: TGTGCCAGCAGCTTAGACCCAGACACTGAAGCTTTCTTT

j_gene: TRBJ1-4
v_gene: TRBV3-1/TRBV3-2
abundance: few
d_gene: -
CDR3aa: CASSNGRNEKLFF
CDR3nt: TGTGCCAGCAGCAACGGGAGAAATGAAAAACTGTTTTTT

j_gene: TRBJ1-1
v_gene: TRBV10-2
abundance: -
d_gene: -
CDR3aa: CASRQGMNTEAFF
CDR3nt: TGCGCCAGCAGGCAGGGGATGAACACTGAAGCTTTCTTT

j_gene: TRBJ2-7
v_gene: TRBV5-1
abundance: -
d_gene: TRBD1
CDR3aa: CASSMDRATYEQYF
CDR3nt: TGCGCCAGCAGCATGGACAGGGCCACCTACGAGCAGTACTTC

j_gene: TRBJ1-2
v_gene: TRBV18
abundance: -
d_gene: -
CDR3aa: CASSKSEARVSYGYTF
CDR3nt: TGTGCCAGCTCAAAGTCCGAGGCCAGGGTCAGCTATGGCTACACCTTC